This T cell receptor beta chain was found in a study of shared clonotypes between healthy human individuals. Findings of the study overall: Compared with memory subsets, naive subsets generally had larger estimated richness.

The CDR3 has 14 residues. Trimming cost V 8 bases and J 0 bases, with 14 bases left between them. Per the germline V gene, CDR1 is MDHEN and CDR2 is SYDVKM. Assay used: immunoSEQ multiplex PCR; TCRdb lists only in-frame clones, some missing. The repertoire holds 2 million or so clones, with roughly 94% as singletons. This clone was recorded only once. The antigen is undetermined. Sequences were obtained from naive CD4+ T cells sorted from blood. Noted subset: CD45RA+ positively selected. This sequence was found in a man in his late teens or twenties in good health. The V gene is TRBV28, the J gene TRBJ2-7; no clear D. This chain's CDR3 is CASSWTVSSYEQYF. For the CDR3, the DNA is TGTGCCAGCTCCTGGACCGTTAGCTCCTACGAGCAGTACTTC.